This paragraph reports one T cell receptor (beta chain). Its antigen is unknown. TCRdb's copy holds only in-frame clones and misses some; the assay was immunoSEQ multiplex PCR. The repertoire holds some 30,000 clones, with more than 75% as singletons. The data belong to a study of OX40 agonist ivuxolimab in advanced cancers. Study results and limitations: Individuals who were partial responders at 0.1-3.0 mg/kg had clonal expansion that ranked among the lowest.

The CDR3 is 15 residues long. Germline CDR1 and CDR2: PRHDT and FYEKMQ (reference sequence). V was clipped by 5 bases and J by 6 bases, with 16 bases between them. The source is an adult with an advanced solid tumor such as melanoma, head and neck, liver or kidney cancer. The chain has TRBV13 and TRBJ2-2; D remains ambiguous. The starting material was CD4+ or CD8+ T cells sorted from blood, obtained in a trial of the OX40 agonist ivuxolimab. This CDR3 reads CASSLPGEGPGELFF. CDR3 DNA: TGTGCCAGCAGCCTACCTGGCGAAGGGCCCGGGGAGCTGTTTTTT.